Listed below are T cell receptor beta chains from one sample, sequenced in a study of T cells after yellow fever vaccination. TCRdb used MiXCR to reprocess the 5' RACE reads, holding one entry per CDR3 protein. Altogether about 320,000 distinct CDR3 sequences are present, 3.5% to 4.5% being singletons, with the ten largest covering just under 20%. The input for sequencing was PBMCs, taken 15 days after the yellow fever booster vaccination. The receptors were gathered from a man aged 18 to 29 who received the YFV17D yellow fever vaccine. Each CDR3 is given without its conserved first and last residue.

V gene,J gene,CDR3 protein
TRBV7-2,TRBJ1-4,ASSPQGQGVEKLF
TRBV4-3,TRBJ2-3,ASSQPPYRASTDTQY
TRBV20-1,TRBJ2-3,SASQSSGKTDTQY
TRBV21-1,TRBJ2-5,ASSKKGLAGGPETQY
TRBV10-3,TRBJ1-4,AIRGTGEKLF
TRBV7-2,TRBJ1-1,ASSFSEVGNTEAF
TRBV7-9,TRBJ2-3,ASRIPGQGIRTDTQY
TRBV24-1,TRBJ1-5,ATSETGDQPQH
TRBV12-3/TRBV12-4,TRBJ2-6,ASSPTGVSGANVLT
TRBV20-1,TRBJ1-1,SARSDKAPQIWAF
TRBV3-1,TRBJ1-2,ASSQTGEQGYT
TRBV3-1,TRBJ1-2,ASSQDIRGYT
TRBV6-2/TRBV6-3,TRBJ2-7,ASSWGSSYEQY
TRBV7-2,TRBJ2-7,ASSLLGRYEQY
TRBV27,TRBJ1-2,ASSPFDRGGYT
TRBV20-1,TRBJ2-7,SAGGIRAGGRNEQY
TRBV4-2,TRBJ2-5,ASSQESLGVQGQETQY
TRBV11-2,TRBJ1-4,ASSRRDGLTNEKLF
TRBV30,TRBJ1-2,AWRNRRDRGLYGYT
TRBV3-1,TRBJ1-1,ASSGSVGAF
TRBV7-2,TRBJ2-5,ASSLGGGGPQETQY
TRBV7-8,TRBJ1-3,ASSLDLGNTIY
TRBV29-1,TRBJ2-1,TAGGPYNEQF
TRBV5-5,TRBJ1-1,ASSLVGMNTEAF
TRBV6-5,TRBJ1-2,ASGQGGFFYGYT
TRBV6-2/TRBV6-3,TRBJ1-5,ASSTTRTGAPFGNQPQH
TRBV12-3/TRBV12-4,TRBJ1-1,ASSLTILNTEAF
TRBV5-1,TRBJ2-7,ASSGASGGTFYEQY
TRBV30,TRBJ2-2,AWKGTLNTGELF
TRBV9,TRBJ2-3,ASSVGRVSTDTQY
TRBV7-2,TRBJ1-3,ASSLGRSQNTIY
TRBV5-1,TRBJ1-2,ASSERLRTDGYT
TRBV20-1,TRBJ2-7,SVAGIRYEQY
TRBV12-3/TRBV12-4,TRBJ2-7,ASSLAGHSYEQY
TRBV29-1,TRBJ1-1,SAGAPEAF
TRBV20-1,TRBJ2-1,SARGGLSTRHNEQF
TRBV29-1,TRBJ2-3,SAGLAGGQGDTQY
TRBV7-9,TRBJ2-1,ASSYVRDEQF
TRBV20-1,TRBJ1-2,SARDGSRANYGYT
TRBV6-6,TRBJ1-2,ASSPVTGQFSYGYT
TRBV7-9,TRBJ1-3,ASSSTGGSGNTIY
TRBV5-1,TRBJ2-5,ASSLGPPKETQY
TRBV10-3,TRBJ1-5,ATCDRVNQPQH
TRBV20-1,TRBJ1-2,SARPPASLGGYT
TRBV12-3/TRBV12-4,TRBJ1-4,ASRGAGTVTEKLF
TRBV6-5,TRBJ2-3,ASSYNPPRYPDTQY
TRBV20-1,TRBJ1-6,RGQGDSPLH
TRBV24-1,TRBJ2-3,ATASEKQVDTQY
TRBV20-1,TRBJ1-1,SATLRLNTEAF
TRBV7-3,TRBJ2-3,ASSLRGGSSTDTQY
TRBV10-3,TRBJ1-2,AIRTGANYGYT
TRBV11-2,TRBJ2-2,ASSFPVRGRAGELF
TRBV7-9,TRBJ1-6,ASSSEQGSPLH
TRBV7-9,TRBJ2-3,ASSLAGDSGGSDTQY
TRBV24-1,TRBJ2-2,ATSVNTGELF